This TCR beta chain came from a study of beta chain features in type 1 diabetes. On this clone: The junction and the germline gene differ at one end; a read error may be behind it.

cDNA synthesis used the whole RNA isolate, giving expressed TCRB sequences. Using immunoSEQ multiplex PCR, the repertoire was profiled, and TCRdb retains in-frame clones only, with some absent. The sample includes hundreds of thousands of clones, roughly 15% of them seen just once. The clonotype originates from a woman under 30 in good health. The sample comprised naive CD4+ T cells from blood.

The CDR3 nucleotides read TGTGCCAGCAGTTTAAGTTCCGGGACAGAACCAACCTTT. Encoded protein: CASSLSSGTEPTF. The V call is TRBV28, the J call TRBJ1-4; 7 bases are shared with TRBD1. CDR3 length: 13 residues. Per germline, CDR1 MDHEN and CDR2 SYDVKM.